The present entry profiles one T cell receptor (beta chain) with its context. The sample is drawn from a study of blood T cell repertoires in COVID-19. Germline assignment: CDR1 MNHEY and CDR2 SVGAGI. Trimming took 6 bases from V and 3 from J; bases not matched to a gene: 7. The CDR3 extends over 14 amino acids. The assay was immunoSEQ multiplex PCR, and TCRdb's table has in-frame clones only and misses some. The sample contains around 40,000 clones, around nine tenths of which appear only once. Input material: peripheral blood. The TCR sequence derives from a man aged 35 to 55 with COVID-19, enrolled during active disease. The rearrangement uses TRBV6-5 and TRBJ2-7; the match to TRBD2 covers 8 bases. The CDR3 DNA is TGTGCCAGCAGACTAGCGGCCACGAACTACGAGCAGTACTTC. Protein product: CASRLAATNYEQYF.